Each of the 5 T cell receptor beta chains below was sequenced from the same sample in a study of neoadjuvant nivolumab and ipilimumab in lung cancer. Generated by immunoSEQ multiplex PCR, the TCRdb table keeps only in-frame clones and is missing some. The sample yields tens of thousands of clones, 85% to 90% seen once. The sequencing here drew on blood, taken before neoadjuvant nivolumab, alone or with ipilimumab. The receptors come from an adult with non-small cell lung cancer. Some clones in this sample may be carry-over from other donors' samples.

The chain uses TRBV5-1 and TRBJ2-3; 12 nucleotides match TRBD2. The CDR3 covers 15 residues. CDR1 and CDR2 from the germline V gene are SGHRS and YFSETQ. Trimming at V came to 4 bases and at J to 7 bases, leaving 7 bases not matched to a gene. The chain's CDR3 is CASSTGLAGPYTQYF. The CDR3 DNA sequence: TGCGCCAGCAGCACGGGACTAGCGGGCCCGTATACGCAGTATTTT. The full variable domain, with the rest looked up from reference TRBV5-1 and TRBJ2-3, is KAGVTQTPRYLIKTRGQQVTLSCSPISGHRSVSWYQQTPGQGLQFLFEYFSETQRNKGNFPGRFSGRQFSNSRSEMNVSTLELGDSALYLCASSTGLAGPYTQYFGPGTRLTVL.

CDR3 nucleotides: TGCAGCGTTGACGGCCAGTCTGGGGCCAACGTCCTGACTTTC. Its translation is CSVDGQSGANVLTF. The V call is TRBV29-1, the J call TRBJ2-6; D unclear. The CDR3 has 14 residues. The V gene lost 3 bases and the J gene lost 1 base, with 7 bases spanning the gap. The germline gives CDR1 SQVTM, CDR2 ANQGSEA.

The CDR3 nucleotides are TGTGCCAGCAGCGTAGTGAGCGGGAGGGTTGGGGATGAGCAGTTCTTC. It translates to CASSVVSGRVGDEQFF. The chain carries TRBV9 and TRBJ2-1, with 10 positions matching TRBD2. Germline V CDR1 and CDR2: SGDLS, YYNGEE. J lost 8 bases, V lost 0 bases, and 8 bases had no gene match. This CDR3 region has 16 residues.

The V and J genes are TRBV5-4 and TRBJ1-2; D might be TRBD1 (5 bases). Trimming stripped 3 bases from V and 4 bases from J, with 16 bases between. The CDR3 runs to 15 residues. Per the germline V gene, CDR1 is SGHNT and CDR2 is YYREEE (reference sequence). Written as DNA, the CDR3 is TGTGCCAGCAGCTATGGGGGAGTCGAGACCTATGGCTACACCTTC. Protein product: CASSYGGVETYGYTF.

This clone was recorded once. The genes are TRBV29-1 and TRBJ2-7, with TRBD1 matching over 10 bases. The length of the CDR3 is 16 residues. V lost 0 bases, J lost 3 bases, and 8 bases stayed unmatched. CDR1 and CDR2 (germline): SQVTM, ANQGSEA. The CDR3 sequence: CSVEDRGDRGFYEQYF. The DNA of the CDR3 is TGCAGCGTTGAAGATCGAGGGGACAGGGGATTCTACGAGCAGTACTTC.